Detailed here is one T cell receptor (beta chain). What it binds is not known. The sample comes from a study of blood T cells in healthy people across ages. Donation came from healthy Caucasian individuals in Russia who were aged about 6 to 95. A second PCR, run for about 7 to 11 cycles, used a sample-barcoded 5' primer plus a J-beta primer mix. A single record per CDR3 protein comes from TCRdb applying MiXCR to the 5' RACE reads. Of some 1.1 million distinct CDR3 sequences in the sample, under 40% were seen once. Study-level findings and limits: In long-lived donors, naive CD4+ cell counts and diversity exceeded those of aged donors.

The clonotype originates from a man between 18 and 29 years old in good health. The sample was blood.

The CDR3 region is CSARDFRGRENEQFF. The DNA of the CDR3 is TGCAGTGCTAGGGACTTTAGAGGGAGGGAAAATGAGCAGTTCTTC. The J gene is TRBJ2-1, the V gene TRBV20-1; 7 nucleotides match TRBD2. The CDR3 is 15 amino acids. The junction had 12 bases not matched to a gene; V was cut back by 3 bases and J by 7 bases. From germline, CDR1 is DFQATT and CDR2 SNEGSKA (reference sequence).